The 23 T cell receptor beta chains reported below all come from one sample, sequenced in a study of control samples from healthy donors and cancer patients. Libraries were prepared by immunoSEQ multiplex PCR; TCRdb keeps only in-frame clonotypes and omits some of them. The sample lists 150,000 to 200,000 clones, approximately 94% occurring once. Material: blood. The receptors derive from a man aged 25 to 45 in good health.

This chain uses TRBV27 with TRBJ2-3; D is uncertain. This CDR3 is built from 14 residues. Germline V gene sequence: CDR1 MNHEY, CDR2 SMNVEV (reference sequence). Between the trimmed V and J ends, which lost 5 bases and 2 bases, there was a span of 11 bases. The CDR3 DNA is TGTGCCAGCAGTAGGAAGCCGACCACAGATACGCAGTATTTT. Translated: CASSRKPTTDTQYF.

This clone was seen only once. This chain links TRBV27 with TRBJ2-7, with 15 nucleotides matching TRBD2. With 6 bases clipped from V and 7 bases from J, the junction kept 10 bases outside the gene matches. Germline assignment: CDR1 MNHEY and CDR2 SMNVEV (reference sequence). The CDR3 has 16 amino acids. CDR3 region: CASSPGLAGGQEEQYF. The CDR3 DNA follows: TGTGCCAGCAGCCCTGGACTAGCGGGAGGGCAAGAAGAGCAGTACTTC.

The chain uses TRBV30 and TRBJ2-7; the D gene could be TRBD1 or TRBD2 (5 bases each). Germline CDR1 is GTSNPN and CDR2 is SVGIG (reference sequence). V was pared by 2 bases and J by 7 bases, with 15 bases between. The CDR3 runs 13 residues. The CDR3 sequence: CAWSSRLEGEQYF. The CDR3 region has the DNA TGTGCCTGGAGTTCCCGCCTCGAGGGGGAGCAGTACTTC.

A single count supports this clone. V usage is TRBV5-4 and J usage is TRBJ2-3; 13 nucleotides line up with TRBD2. Trimming took 4 bases from V and 1 from J; bases not matched to a gene: 0. Germline values: CDR1 SGHNT, CDR2 YYREEE (reference sequence). This CDR3 has 15 residues. The CDR3 DNA reads as TGTGCCAGCAGCGGACTAGCGGGGGGCACAGATACGCAGTATTTT. Translated: CASSGLAGGTDTQYF.

V gene TRBV7-9 combines with J gene TRBJ1-5; D call uncertain. The CDR3 spans 12 residues. V gave up 5 bases and J gave up 6 bases, with 8 bases separating them. Germline V gene sequence: CDR1 SEHNR, CDR2 FQNEAQ (reference sequence). CDR3 nucleotides: TGTGCCAGCAGCCCCCCAGGTCAGCCCCAGCATTTT. It translates to CASSPPGQPQHF.

The rearrangement uses TRBV4-1 and TRBJ1-1; no firm D call. The V end lost 5 bases, the J end lost 2 bases, and 12 bases lay between the germline ends. The CDR3 loop spans 14 amino acids. Germline V lookup: CDR1 MGHRA, CDR2 YSYEKL. The CDR3 DNA reads TGCGCCAGCAGCAAGTCGGCCACCAACACTGAAGCTTTCTTT. Translated, it gives CASSKSATNTEAFF.

The chain employs TRBV7-2 and TRBJ2-2, with 8 bases matching TRBD2. Trimming cost V 5 bases and J 0 bases; bases outside gene matches: 5. The CDR3 spans 16 residues. Germline assignment: CDR1 SGHTA and CDR2 FQGNSA. The CDR3 coding sequence is TGTGCCAGCAGCCCCCGACTAGCGCCGAACACCGGGGAGCTGTTTTTT. Its translation: CASSPRLAPNTGELFF.

With regard to this clone: The identical CDR3 is also encoded by other nucleotide sequences in the sample. V and J are TRBV6-5 and TRBJ2-7, with D possibly being TRBD1 (6 bases). The germline gives CDR1 MNHEY, CDR2 SVGAGI. The CDR3 contains 12 residues. Trimming cost V 6 bases and J 3 bases, with 9 bases left between them. The CDR3 protein is CASSRGGYEQYF. CDR3 DNA sequence: TGTGCCAGCAGCCGAGGGGGCTACGAGCAGTACTTC.

At least ten counts were recorded for this clone. The chain is built from TRBV6-1 and TRBJ1-4; 7 bases line up with TRBD1. J gave up 4 bases and V 1 base, and 0 bases lay outside the gene matches. CDR1 is MNHNS and CDR2 is SASEGT in the germline V gene. The CDR3 spans 14 residues. The DNA for the CDR3 is TGTGCCAGCAGTGAAGGACAGGGTAATGAAAAACTGTTTTTT. Its protein is CASSEGQGNEKLFF.

The CDR3 region is CASRLDRITEAFF. CDR3 DNA: TGTGCCAGCAGATTAGACAGGATTACTGAAGCTTTCTTT. V and J are TRBV6-5 and TRBJ1-1; D is possibly TRBD1 (6 bases). Deletions cut 6 bases from V and 5 bases from J, with 13 bases between. CDR3 length equals 13 residues. CDR1 is MNHEY and CDR2 is SVGAGI in the germline V gene.

J is TRBJ2-2 and V is TRBV25-1; unclear D gene. The CDR3 contains 16 residues. Trimming took off 4 bases at V and 2 bases at J, with 14 bases between the two ends. Per the germline V gene, CDR1 is MGHDK and CDR2 is SYGVNS. CDR3 residues: CASSVGPTQNTGELFF. The CDR3 bases are TGTGCCAGCAGTGTTGGGCCAACCCAAAACACCGGGGAGCTGTTTTTT.

This clone is a singleton in its sample. The rearrangement uses TRBV19 and TRBJ1-2; D remains ambiguous. Germline loops: CDR1 LNHDA, CDR2 SQIVND (reference sequence). The V end was cut by 7 bases, the J end by 4 bases, with 16 bases between. The CDR3 consists of 14 residues. CDR3 residues: CASTHEETVYGYTF. In nucleotides, the CDR3 is TGTGCCAGTACCCACGAGGAGACGGTCTATGGCTACACCTTC.

The rearrangement links TRBV30 to TRBJ1-6; the D gene is possibly TRBD1 (5 bases). Trimming cost V 3 bases and J 5 bases, with 11 bases left between them. CDR3 size: 14 residues. Germline CDR1 and CDR2: GTSNPN and SVGIG (reference sequence). The CDR3 nucleotides are TGTGCCTGGAGCCGGATGGGGGATAATTCACCCCTCCACTTT. It codes for CAWSRMGDNSPLHF.

The chain carries TRBV20-1 and TRBJ1-2; D ambiguous. The CDR3 is made up of 11 amino acids. CDR1 is DFQATT, CDR2 SNEGSKA, per germline (reference sequence). The germline V and J ends were trimmed by 6 bases and 5 bases, with 10 bases remaining between them. The CDR3 loop is CSARTVYGYTF. In nucleotides, the CDR3 is TGCAGTGCGCGGACGGTTTATGGCTACACCTTC.

The V gene is TRBV30, the J gene TRBJ1-2; unclear D gene. This CDR3 comprises 14 residues. Germline V gene sequence: CDR1 GTSNPN, CDR2 SVGIG (reference sequence). The V end was cut by 5 bases, the J end by 5 bases, with 18 bases between. For the CDR3, the DNA is TGTGCCTGGGGCTTATCCCATACTATGTATGGCTACACCTTC. The encoded protein is CAWGLSHTMYGYTF.

This chain connects TRBV12-3 or TRBV12-4 to TRBJ2-3; unclear D gene. This CDR3 is 12 amino acids long. V gave up 4 bases and J gave up 3 bases, with 5 bases separating them. The CDR3 reads CASSSLTDTQYF. DNA for the CDR3: TGTGCCAGCAGTTCGCTAACAGATACGCAGTATTTT.

A single count supports this clone. The CDR3 DNA reads as TGTGCCAGCAGCCAAGGGGGGACTCCTCCCTTCAAGTACTTC. Protein sequence: CASSQGGTPPFKYF. The chain uses TRBV7-9 and TRBJ2-5; TRBD1 or TRBD2 may be the D gene (6 bases each). Per germline, CDR1 SEHNR and CDR2 FQNEAQ (reference sequence). The CDR3 contains 14 residues. The V gene lost 5 bases and the J gene lost 12 bases, with 22 bases spanning the gap.

The rearrangement links TRBV4-3 to TRBJ2-3; 10 nucleotides agree with TRBD1. Germline V gene sequence: CDR1 LGHNA, CDR2 YSLEER. J gave up 4 bases and V 3 bases, and 7 bases lay outside the gene matches. CDR3 length: 16 residues. This CDR3 reads CASSQRGDRGPDTQYF. The CDR3 DNA follows: TGCGCCAGCAGCCAGAGGGGGGACAGGGGTCCAGATACGCAGTATTTT.

In DNA, the CDR3 is TGTGCCAGCAGTACGCAGGGAGCTGGGGCCAACGTCCTGACTTTC. Translating it yields CASSTQGAGANVLTF. The chain recombines TRBV6-2 or TRBV6-3 with TRBJ2-6; either TRBD1 or TRBD2 may fit D (5 bases each). CDR1 and CDR2 (germline): MNHEY, SVGEGT. The CDR3 is made up of 15 amino acids. The V and J ends lost 5 bases and 2 bases respectively, with 10 bases between them.

The V call is TRBV5-8, the J call TRBJ1-2; possibly TRBD1 for D (5 bases). This CDR3 is built from 14 residues. Germline assignment: CDR1 SGHTS and CDR2 YDEGEE. With 0 bases removed from V and 8 bases from J, the gap between germline ends came to 14 bases. The CDR3 here is CASSLGQGPIGYTF. CDR3 bases: TGTGCCAGCAGCTTGGGGCAGGGTCCTATAGGCTACACCTTC.

The V call is TRBV11-2, the J call TRBJ1-2, with 7 nucleotides matching TRBD1. Germline V gene sequence: CDR1 SGHAT, CDR2 FQNNGV. The trim removed 1 base at V and 4 bases at J, leaving 3 bases unmatched. The length of the CDR3 is 14 residues. CDR3 sequence reads: CASSLGTGTYGYTF. As DNA, the CDR3 is TGTGCCAGCAGCTTAGGGACAGGCACCTATGGCTACACCTTC.

The chain uses TRBV6-2 or TRBV6-3 and TRBJ1-6; D possibly corresponds to TRBD1 (5 bases). In germline, CDR1 is MNHEY, CDR2 SVGEGT. The V end lost 2 bases, the J end lost 9 bases, and 14 bases lay between the germline ends. The CDR3 loop spans 15 amino acids. The chain's CDR3 is CASSYGALAGSPLHF. CDR3 sequence (DNA): TGTGCCAGCAGTTACGGGGCACTGGCTGGTTCACCCCTCCACTTT.

In this sample, this clone turned up once. The chain has TRBV5-4 and TRBJ1-6, with 8 nucleotides matching TRBD1. There are 16 residues in the CDR3. Germline V lookup: CDR1 SGHNT, CDR2 YYREEE (reference sequence). V trimming: 4 bases; J trimming: 5 bases; junction bases outside the gene matches: 8. This CDR3 reads CASSTGTGRHNSPLHF. For the CDR3, the DNA is TGTGCCAGCAGCACGGGGACAGGTCGACATAATTCACCCCTCCACTTT.